This T cell receptor beta chain was recorded in a study of response to subunit inactivated influenza vaccine (dated by TCRdb to the late 2010s). Context from the whole study: To follow how T cells responded to a trivalent subunit inactivated influenza vaccine, the researchers relied on deep quantitative profiling of the T cell receptor repertoire.

Broader findings and caveats from the paper: The authors proposed that each seasonal influenza vaccination may bring in only a limited number of new T cells.

This clonotype was seen a handful of times. Its binding antigen is unknown. No base-level quality is on record; no much larger clone is a single base apart. Libraries were made using RT-PCR. TCRdb names Illumina HiSeq 2500 as the instrument used. TCRdb's own reprocessing of the public reads used fastp at Q25 and MiXCR and kept productive beta chains. Every CDR3 protein is listed once, alongside the most common genes and DNA of its rows. The sample data list hundreds of thousands of distinct CDR3 sequences, and 14% of these were observed just once. 7.6% of the sample is in the top ten clones. For CDR1 and CDR2, the germline V gene lists SQVTM and ANQGSEA. Trimming removed 7 bases from V and 4 bases from J; the gene matches leave 5 bases unexplained. The CDR3 sequence holds 12 residues, the cysteine and phenylalanine included. The entry retains the CDR3 DNA only, 36 bases that are in frame from base 1.

This specimen was PBMCs from blood, taken approximately 15 days before vaccination. This chain joins TRBV29-1 to TRBJ1-1; 8 central bases correspond to TRBD1. The sequence derives from a man aged 50 or older who received an inactivated influenza vaccine. Donor details come from another sample of the same person, matched by shared clones. In nucleotide form, the sequence is TGCAGCGCTGGACAGGGTTCCACTGAAGCTTTCTTT. This yields the protein CSAGQGSTEAFF. The CDR3, completed at both ends by the reference TRBV29-1 and TRBJ1-1 genes, gives the full variable domain SAVISQKPSRDICQRGTSLTIQCQVDSQVTMMFWYRQQPGQSLTLIATANQGSEATYESGFVIDKFPISRPNLTFSTLTVSNMSPEDSSIYLCSAGQGSTEAFFGQGTRLTVV.